This T cell receptor beta chain was documented in a study of T cell changes during pregnancy in multiple sclerosis. Sequenced by immunoSEQ multiplex PCR; TCRdb stores in-frame clones only, minus some. The sample includes approximately 83,000 clones, around 93% of them seen just once. The germline CDR1 and CDR2 sequences are MDHEN and SYDVKM. After removal of 3 bases from V and 8 bases from J, the junction contained 5 bases not matched to a gene. The CDR3 contains 14 residues. This receptor was obtained from a female donor with multiple sclerosis, enrolled in a pregnancy study. This specimen was peripheral blood, taken in the third trimester of pregnancy. The chain recombines TRBV28 with TRBJ2-7, with 12 bases matching TRBD2. CDR3 sequence reads: CASSFVTSGGKQYF. The CDR3, as DNA: TGTGCCAGCAGTTTTGTAACTAGCGGGGGGAAGCAGTACTTC.